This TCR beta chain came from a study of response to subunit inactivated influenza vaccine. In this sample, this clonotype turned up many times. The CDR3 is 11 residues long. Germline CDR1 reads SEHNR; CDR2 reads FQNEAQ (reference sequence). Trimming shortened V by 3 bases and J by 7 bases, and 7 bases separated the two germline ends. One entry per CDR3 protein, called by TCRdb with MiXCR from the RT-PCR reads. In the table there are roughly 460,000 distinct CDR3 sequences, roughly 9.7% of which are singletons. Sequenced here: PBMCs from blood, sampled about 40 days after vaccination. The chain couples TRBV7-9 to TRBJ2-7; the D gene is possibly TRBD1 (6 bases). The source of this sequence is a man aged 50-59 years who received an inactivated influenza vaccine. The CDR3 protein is CASSFDREQYF. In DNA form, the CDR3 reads TGTGCCAGCAGCTTTGACAGGGAGCAGTACTTC.